This T cell receptor (beta chain) is from a study of T cells in Graves' hyperthyroidism and ophthalmopathy. For Graves' hyperthyroidism to be stable, ophthalmopathy could not progress within 18 months. Amplification of TCR beta CDR3 regions was performed using RNA transcripts as template. The HTBI primer set served for first-round RT-PCR of the TCR CDR3. TCRdb reprocessed the multiplex PCR reads with MiXCR, giving one entry per CDR3 protein. In the table there are 550,000 to 800,000 distinct CDR3 sequences, around 15% of which are singletons. Germline V gene sequence: CDR1 LGHNT, CDR2 FRNRAP. The germline V and J ends were trimmed by 1 base and 9 bases, with 13 bases remaining between them. The CDR3 spans 14 residues. This clonotype occurred many times.

The sequenced sample consisted of blood. This chain connects TRBV12-5 to TRBJ2-1; D uncertain. The receptor was isolated from a man aged 18-30 years with Graves' hyperthyroidism. CDR3 protein: CASGLDPGIGEQFF. Written as DNA, the CDR3 is TGTGCTAGTGGTTTGGACCCCGGAATCGGTGAGCAGTTCTTC.